The sample holds one count of the clone carrying this TCR beta chain. These data come from a study of blood T cell repertoires in COVID-19. The CDR3 is made up of 13 amino acids. Trimming removed 3 bases from V and 2 bases from J, with 7 bases in between. Authors' processing steps: Estimated nucleated cell counts came from reference gene primer amplification. Produced via immunoSEQ multiplex PCR; TCRdb's table is partial and in-frame only. That table supplies the V and J calls and clone size; D and trimming were determined from the DNA. The table shows 40,000 or so clones, with about 90% occurring only once.

The sequence was collected from a human donor in a cohort sampled during active COVID-19. Sample: peripheral blood. The V gene is TRBV12-3 or TRBV12-4, the J gene TRBJ1-1; no firm D call. CDR3 sequence (DNA): TGTGCCAGCAGTTTGAGGGAAAACACTGAAGCTTTCTTT. Its protein is CASSLRENTEAFF.